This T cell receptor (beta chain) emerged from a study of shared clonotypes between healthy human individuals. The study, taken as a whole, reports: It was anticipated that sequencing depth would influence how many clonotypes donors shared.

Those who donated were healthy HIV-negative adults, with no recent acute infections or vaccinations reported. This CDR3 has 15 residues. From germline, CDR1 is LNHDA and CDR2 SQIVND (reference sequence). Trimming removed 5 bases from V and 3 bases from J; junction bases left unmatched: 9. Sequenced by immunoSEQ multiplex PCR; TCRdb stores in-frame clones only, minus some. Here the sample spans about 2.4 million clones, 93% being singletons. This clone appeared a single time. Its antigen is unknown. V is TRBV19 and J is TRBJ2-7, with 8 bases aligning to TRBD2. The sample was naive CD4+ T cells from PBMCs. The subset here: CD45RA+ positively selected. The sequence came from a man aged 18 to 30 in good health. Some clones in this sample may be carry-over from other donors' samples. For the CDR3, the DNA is TGTGCCAGTAGTTCCAGCGGGAGCCCACGCTACGAGCAGTACTTC. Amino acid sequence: CASSSSGSPRYEQYF.